These 21 T cell receptor beta chains were sequenced from one sample in a study of CD8 T cells in Susac syndrome. An amount of RNA that ranged from roughly 0.5 to 1 ug was reverse transcribed with random hexamers. TCRdb recomputed calls from the immunoSEQ multiplex PCR reads with MiXCR, one row per CDR3 protein. This sample yields around 190,000 distinct CDR3 sequences, of which approximately 94% are seen a single time; over 0.095% belongs to the top ten. Sequencing used CD4+ T cells from PBMCs. Every receptor here comes from a human donor with Susac syndrome.

The chain uses TRBV21-1 and TRBJ1-5. TRBV21-1 is a documented pseudogene. This CDR3 spans 14 amino acids. This CDR3 is CASSCCHCNQPQHF. The CDR3 DNA follows: TGTGCCAGCAGCTGCTGCCACTGCAATCAGCCCCAGCATTTT.

This clonotype was counted a single time. The chain combines TRBV3-1 with TRBJ2-7, with 7 positions matching TRBD1. The CDR3 has 12 residues. Per germline, CDR1 LGHDT and CDR2 YNNKEL (reference sequence). The V gene end was trimmed by 4 bases and the J gene end by 6 bases; junction bases not matched to a gene: 3. The CDR3 coding sequence is TGTGCCAGCAGCCGAGGGGGCGGCGAGCAGTACTTC. Translation gives CASSRGGGEQYF.

This rearrangement joins TRBV4-1 to TRBJ1-3, with D perhaps matching TRBD1 (5 bases). In germline, CDR1 is MGHRA, CDR2 YSYEKL. Trimming shortened V by 4 bases and J by 4 bases, and 14 bases separated the two germline ends. The CDR3 is made up of 15 amino acids. The CDR3 region has the DNA TGCGCCAGCAGCCGAGGAGAGGGGAGAGGAAACACCATATATTTT. The encoded protein is CASSRGEGRGNTIYF.

CDR3 sequence (DNA): TGTGCCAGCAGCTCCCAGGAGGGGGCATTTAACTATGGCTACACCTTC. It specifies CASSSQEGAFNYGYTF. The gene calls are TRBV7-6 and TRBJ1-2, with TRBD1 identical over 7 bases. Trimming at V came to 4 bases and at J to 1 base, leaving 9 bases not matched to a gene. The length of the CDR3 is 16 residues. Germline values: CDR1 SGHVS, CDR2 FNYEAQ.

The DNA for the CDR3 is TGTGCCAGCAGTTTGAACGGAAATTCACCCCTCCACTTT. Its translation: CASSLNGNSPLHF. The rearrangement joins TRBV27 to TRBJ1-6; no firm D call. Germline values: CDR1 MNHEY, CDR2 SMNVEV (reference sequence). V was trimmed by 3 bases and J by 7 bases, leaving 7 bases between them. The CDR3 consists of 13 residues.

This clonotype occurred once. This sequence joins TRBV7-2 and TRBJ2-7; D is possibly TRBD1 or TRBD2 (5 bases each). V was cut by 4 bases and J by 2 bases, with 15 bases left in between. CDR3 length: 15 residues. The germline CDR1 and CDR2 sequences are SGHTA and FQGNSA. The CDR3 nucleotides read TGTGCCAGCAGCTCACGACGAGGGGACCCCTACGAGCAGTACTTC. It specifies CASSSRRGDPYEQYF.

This chain uses TRBV5-4 with TRBJ2-5; the match to TRBD1 covers 9 bases. V shed 1 base, J shed 2 bases, and the junction held 6 bases outside the gene matches. The CDR3 has 16 residues. Germline lookup yields CDR1 SGHNT and CDR2 YYREEE (reference sequence). The CDR3 DNA sequence: TGTGCCAGCAGCTTGAGTCTTGGGACAGGGCAAGAGACCCAGTACTTC. Translated, it gives CASSLSLGTGQETQYF. Drawing the rest from reference TRBV5-4 and TRBJ2-5, the complete variable domain is ETGVTQSPTHLIKTRGQQVTLRCSSQSGHNTVSWYQQALGQGPQFIFQYYREEENGRGNFPPRFSGLQFPNYSSELNVNALELDDSALYLCASSLSLGTGQETQYFGPGTRLLVL.

The chain joins TRBV25-1 to TRBJ1-5; D is perhaps TRBD1 (6 bases). This CDR3 is built from 14 residues. Germline loops: CDR1 MGHDK, CDR2 SYGVNS. Trimming took 6 bases from V and 1 from J, leaving 10 bases between them. DNA for the CDR3: TGTGCCAGCAGCCCTACAGGGAGCAATCAGCCCCAGCATTTT. Encoded protein: CASSPTGSNQPQHF. Looking up the rest from reference TRBV25-1 and TRBJ1-5 gives the full variable domain: EADIYQTPRYLVIGTGKKITLECSQTMGHDKMYWYQQDPGMELHLIHYSYGVNSTEKGDLSSESTVSRIRTEHFPLTLESARPSHTSQYLCASSPTGSNQPQHFGDGTRLSIL.

V gene TRBV29-1 combines with J gene TRBJ2-3, with D tentatively TRBD1 or TRBD2 (5 bases each). This CDR3 is built from 14 residues. V was clipped by 7 bases and J by 1 base, with 15 bases between them. In germline, CDR1 is SQVTM, CDR2 ANQGSEA. The DNA for the CDR3 is TGCAGCGCACCTAGGGACGGAGGCACAGATACGCAGTATTTT. Translation gives CSAPRDGGTDTQYF.

V and J are TRBV29-1 and TRBJ1-1; 8 nucleotides match TRBD1. Germline trimming cut 5 bases from V and 3 bases from J; bases unmatched to any gene: 5. This CDR3 contains 13 residues. Per the germline V gene, CDR1 is SQVTM and CDR2 is ANQGSEA. The CDR3 nucleotides read TGCAGCGTTACCGACAGGGGCGACACTGAAGCTTTCTTT. This encodes CSVTDRGDTEAFF.

The chain joins TRBV15 to TRBJ2-5; a weak D match, TRBD2 (5 bases). The germline CDR1 and CDR2 sequences are LNHNV and YYDKDF (reference sequence). The CDR3 is made up of 15 amino acids. V lost 3 bases and J 2 bases, leaving 13 bases between the germline ends. CDR3 sequence (DNA): TGTGCCACCAGCAGGCCCGAGGGTCCTCAAGAGACCCAGTACTTC. Protein sequence: CATSRPEGPQETQYF.

This clonotype appeared once. CDR3 DNA sequence: TGTGCCAGCAGTTCCACACTCTCTGGAAACACCATATATTTT. It codes for CASSSTLSGNTIYF. The chain employs TRBV25-1 and TRBJ1-3; no definite D call. Germline V gene lookup returns CDR1 MGHDK and CDR2 SYGVNS. V was shortened by 5 bases and J by 0 bases, with 8 bases between the two germline ends. This CDR3 comprises 14 residues.

The V call is TRBV5-4, the J call TRBJ2-1; 10 bases are shared with TRBD2. The CDR3 runs to 16 residues. Losses at the gene ends were 0 bases for V and 5 bases for J; bases not matched to a gene: 5. CDR1 SGHNT and CDR2 YYREEE come from the germline V gene (reference sequence). Here the CDR3 reads CASSLVASGGNNEQFF. DNA of the CDR3: TGTGCCAGCAGCTTGGTGGCTAGCGGGGGTAACAATGAGCAGTTCTTC.

The chain joins TRBV30 to TRBJ1-6; no reliable D call. Trimming removed 4 bases at V and 10 bases at J, with 11 bases between. Germline V CDR1 and CDR2: GTSNPN, SVGIG (reference sequence). CDR3 length: 12 residues. CDR3 residues: CAWNFGGSPLHF. The CDR3 DNA reads as TGTGCCTGGAATTTCGGAGGGTCACCCCTCCACTTT.

The rearrangement links TRBV3-1 to TRBJ1-5, with 7 nucleotides matching TRBD1. The CDR3 has 15 amino acids. Germline assignment: CDR1 LGHDT and CDR2 YNNKEL (reference sequence). The V and J ends lost 1 base and 5 bases, in that order; junction bases with no gene match: 5. CDR3 bases: TGTGCCAGCAGCCAAGCAACAGGGGACTATCAGCCCCAGCATTTT. It codes for CASSQATGDYQPQHF.

V is TRBV12-3 or TRBV12-4 and J is TRBJ1-1; D gene ambiguous. V lost 2 bases and J 1 base, leaving 8 bases between the germline ends. This CDR3 comprises 14 residues. The CDR3 DNA sequence: TGTGCCAGCAGTTTACGGGCAAGGAACACTGAAGCTTTCTTT. Its translation is CASSLRARNTEAFF.

The genes are TRBV5-4 and TRBJ2-7, with D unclear. The V gene's germline CDR1 is SGHNT and CDR2 YYREEE (reference sequence). The CDR3 consists of 14 residues. V was trimmed by 4 bases and J by 0 bases, leaving 11 bases between them. The CDR3 region is CASSRRTVSYEQYF. The CDR3 DNA is TGTGCCAGCAGCCGCCGGACGGTCTCCTACGAGCAGTACTTC.

This clonotype was seen just once. In DNA form, the CDR3 reads TGCAGTGCTAGACCCTACCAAGAGACCCAGTACTTC. Protein sequence: CSARPYQETQYF. The rearrangement joins TRBV20-1 to TRBJ2-5, with D uncertain. Germline lookup yields CDR1 DFQATT and CDR2 SNEGSKA (reference sequence). The CDR3 is made up of 12 amino acids. Trimming left V 2 bases short and J 0 bases short, with 4 bases between.

This chain links TRBV7-9 with TRBJ2-7, with TRBD1 matching 7 bases. The V gene end was trimmed by 3 bases and the J gene end by 9 bases; junction bases not matched to a gene: 20. The CDR3 is made up of 17 amino acids. Germline V gene sequence: CDR1 SEHNR, CDR2 FQNEAQ (reference sequence). CDR3 in amino acids: CASSFGTASPLYEWQYF. The DNA for the CDR3 is TGTGCCAGCAGCTTCGGGACAGCCTCCCCTCTCTACGAGTGGCAGTACTTC.

The chain combines TRBV7-8 with TRBJ1-2, with 9 bases matching TRBD1. Germline trimming cut 5 bases from V and 4 bases from J; bases unmatched to any gene: 8. This CDR3 spans 15 amino acids. The germline V gene has CDR1 SGHVS and CDR2 FQNEAQ. CDR3 sequence reads: CASSPYPGQGYGYTF. In DNA, the CDR3 is TGTGCCAGCAGCCCATATCCGGGACAGGGCTATGGCTACACCTTC.

The J gene is TRBJ1-5, the V gene TRBV20-1; 7 bases are a match to TRBD1. V lost 1 base to trimming and J lost 5 bases; unmatched junction nucleotides: 8. The CDR3 has 15 residues. CDR1 and CDR2 (germline): DFQATT, SNEGSKA (reference sequence). The CDR3 region has the DNA TGCAGTGCTAGAGGCAACAGGGGCGGGCATCAGCCCCAGCATTTT. Protein sequence: CSARGNRGGHQPQHF.